This TCR beta chain was recorded in a study of T-cell reconstitution after alpha-beta-depleted transplantation in children. General study points: T-cell numbers and diversity one year post-transplant derived largely from freshly generated T cells. Roughly two months post-transplant, alpha-beta T cells reportedly originated from several hundred graft clones that had expanded. Some patients' high day-60 TCRbeta diversity was traced to surviving recipient T cells and thymic progenitors.

V shed 7 bases and J 0 bases; nucleotides not matched to a gene: 11. This CDR3 comprises 17 residues. This clonotype was seen a handful of times. Its antigen is currently unknown. Library preparation (for TCRbeta) was performed with unique molecular identifiers. One entry per CDR3 protein, called by TCRdb with MiXCR from the PCR reads. The data show 250,000 to 400,000 distinct CDR3 sequences, approximately 23% seen once. The chain employs TRBV12-3 or TRBV12-4 and TRBJ1-1; the match to TRBD1 covers 10 bases. The material was PBMCs, mostly from graft donor cells, obtained 180 days after TCRalphabeta/CD19-depleted stem cell transplant. This receptor was identified in a male patient under 18 who had a stem cell transplant for acute lymphoblastic leukemia, so the T cells may come from the graft donor. CDR3: CASISGQGWGLNTEAFF. The CDR3 bases are TGTGCCAGCATTTCGGGACAGGGGTGGGGACTGAACACTGAAGCTTTCTTT.